The 17 T cell receptor beta chains given below trace back to one sample, sequenced in a study of shared clonotypes between healthy human individuals. The data were produced by immunoSEQ multiplex PCR, yet TCRdb's version contains in-frame clones alone and is incomplete. The table includes some 1.5 million clones, 95% to 97% detected once. The sample was naive CD4+ T cells sorted from blood. The subset here: CD45RA+ positively selected. The origin of the receptors is a man aged 25 to 45 in good health.

This clone occurred once. Other DNA sequences in this specimen translate into the identical CDR3. The V gene is TRBV14, the J gene TRBJ1-3; no reliable D call. V lost 1 base, J lost 4 bases, and 5 bases lay in between. This CDR3 is 13 amino acids long. Germline V gene sequence: CDR1 SGHDN, CDR2 FVKESK. CDR3 bases: TGTGCCAGCAGCCAAGTACGAGGAAACACCATATATTTT. Its protein is CASSQVRGNTIYF.

The chain has TRBV5-1 and TRBJ2-5; 7 bases map to TRBD1. The CDR3 covers 18 residues. V gave up 0 bases and J gave up 0 bases; unmatched junction bases: 11. Germline values: CDR1 SGHRS, CDR2 YFSETQ. The CDR3 here is CASSLAANRGLYQETQYF. The CDR3, as DNA: TGCGCCAGCAGCTTGGCCGCAAACAGGGGTCTGTACCAAGAGACCCAGTACTTC.

V gene TRBV6-5 combines with J gene TRBJ2-5; TRBD2 aligns across 7 bases. CDR3 size: 15 residues. After removal of 6 bases from V and 4 bases from J, the junction contained 11 bases not matched to a gene. Germline CDR1 and CDR2: MNHEY and SVGAGI. CDR3 nucleotides: TGTGCCAGCAGCAGTCGTGGTTGGGGGGGAGAGACCCAGTACTTC. It yields the protein CASSSRGWGGETQYF.

This clone showed up just once. The genes are TRBV28 and TRBJ1-2; possibly TRBD1 for D (5 bases). Germline-derived CDR1 and CDR2 are MDHEN and SYDVKM. The V and J ends lost 2 bases and 0 bases respectively, with 19 bases between them. The CDR3 is 18 residues long. The CDR3 bases are TGTGCCAGCAGTTTAATCTTCGGCCGGGACCGTACTAACTATGGCTACACCTTC. Amino acids: CASSLIFGRDRTNYGYTF.

The chain uses TRBV18 and TRBJ1-2; the D is unclear. The CDR3 consists of 15 residues. With 2 bases removed from V and 7 bases from J, the gap between germline ends came to 17 bases. CDR1 KGHSH and CDR2 LQKENI come from the germline V gene. The CDR3 sequence: CASSPSGSRESGYTF. CDR3 in DNA: TGTGCCAGCTCACCAAGCGGGTCGAGGGAGTCTGGCTACACCTTC.

This sequence joins TRBV10-1 and TRBJ2-3; D gene unclear. Germline lookup yields CDR1 WNHNN and CDR2 SYGVQD (reference sequence). CDR3 length equals 15 residues. Trimming stripped 3 bases from V and 3 bases from J, with 13 bases between. As DNA, the CDR3 is TGCGCCAGCAGTGAAGGTCTAGGGCTTACAGATACGCAGTATTTT. Protein: CASSEGLGLTDTQYF.

This clone was found once. The V gene is TRBV27, the J gene TRBJ2-7; D might be TRBD1 (6 bases). V gave up 8 bases and J gave up 8 bases, with 16 bases separating them. The CDR3 contains 12 residues. Germline CDR1 reads MNHEY; CDR2 reads SMNVEV (reference sequence). In DNA form, the CDR3 reads TGTGCCAGCGGTGAGGGGGTGCGGAAGCAGTACTTC. Protein product: CASGEGVRKQYF.

The V gene is TRBV28, the J gene TRBJ2-7; 7 bases are shared with TRBD1. The germline CDR1 and CDR2 sequences are MDHEN and SYDVKM. The J segment lost 2 bases and the V segment lost 6 bases, leaving 13 bases of the junction unmatched. This CDR3 spans 16 amino acids. The DNA for the CDR3 is TGTGCCAGCAGATCAACAAACCGGGACAGAACCTACGAGCAGTACTTC. It specifies CASRSTNRDRTYEQYF.

The chain is built from TRBV19 and TRBJ2-3; the D gene could be TRBD1 or TRBD2 (5 bases each). V lost 1 base, J lost 2 bases, and 13 bases lay in between. The CDR3 contains 16 residues. Germline V gives CDR1 LNHDA, CDR2 SQIVND (reference sequence). The CDR3 nucleotides are TGTGCCAGTAGTATAGGGGACCGCTTTTACACAGATACGCAGTATTTT. It specifies CASSIGDRFYTDTQYF.

The V gene is TRBV25-1, the J gene TRBJ2-1; 13 nucleotides agree with TRBD2. The CDR3 totals 16 residues. Germline-derived CDR1 and CDR2 are MGHDK and SYGVNS. J was trimmed by 9 bases and V by 5 bases; bases with no gene match: 10. CDR3 coding DNA: TGTGCCAGCAGTACAAGACTAGCGGGAGGTTTTGGTGAGCAGTTCTTC. Amino acids: CASSTRLAGGFGEQFF.

V and J are TRBV29-1 and TRBJ2-1; 11 bases are shared with TRBD2. Looked up from germline, CDR1 is SQVTM and CDR2 is ANQGSEA. This CDR3 is built from 15 residues. Trimming cost V 6 bases and J 1 base; bases outside gene matches: 5. The CDR3, as DNA: TGCAGCGTAGAGGGACTAGCGGTTTCCTACAATGAGCAGTTCTTC. It encodes CSVEGLAVSYNEQFF.

The V and J genes are TRBV19 and TRBJ2-3; D gene ambiguous. The CDR3 consists of 13 residues. The germline V gene has CDR1 LNHDA and CDR2 SQIVND (reference sequence). V lost 4 bases and J 5 bases, leaving 10 bases between the germline ends. This chain's CDR3 is CASSTGRLDTQYF. Here the CDR3 DNA reads TGTGCCAGTAGTACTGGACGGCTAGATACGCAGTATTTT.

V and J are TRBV7-2 and TRBJ2-1; 10 bases are a match to TRBD2. CDR3 length: 15 residues. The V gene's germline CDR1 is SGHTA and CDR2 FQGNSA. Trimming took 5 bases from V and 0 from J; bases not matched to a gene: 1. CDR3 coding DNA: TGTGCCAGCAGCGCTAGCGGGAGCTCCTACAATGAGCAGTTCTTC. Amino acid sequence: CASSASGSSYNEQFF.

The rearrangement uses TRBV10-1 and TRBJ2-7, with a possible D match to TRBD1 (6 bases). CDR1 is WNHNN and CDR2 is SYGVQD in the germline V gene (reference sequence). This CDR3 has 13 residues. V shed 6 bases and J shed 3 bases, with 12 bases lying between them. CDR3 residues: CASSRDNLYEQYF. The CDR3, as DNA: TGCGCCAGCAGCCGGGACAACCTCTACGAGCAGTACTTC.

The CDR3 sequence is CASSLGQGASGANVLTF. The CDR3 DNA follows: TGTGCCAGCAGCTTAGGACAGGGGGCCTCTGGGGCCAACGTCCTGACTTTC. The rearrangement joins TRBV7-9 to TRBJ2-6; TRBD1 aligns across 10 bases. Trimming at V came to 1 base and at J to 0 bases, leaving 0 bases not matched to a gene. Germline CDR1 and CDR2: SEHNR and FQNEAQ (reference sequence). The CDR3 spans 17 residues.

This clone was found once. The chain employs TRBV18 and TRBJ1-2; TRBD1 matches 8 bases. The J segment lost 3 bases and the V segment lost 3 bases, leaving 6 bases of the junction unmatched. The CDR3 loop spans 15 amino acids. CDR1 KGHSH and CDR2 LQKENI come from the germline V gene. CDR3 DNA: TGTGCCAGCTCACCGACAGGGGACAGCCACTATGGCTACACCTTC. Translation gives CASSPTGDSHYGYTF.

The chain combines TRBV19 with TRBJ2-2; 12 bases map to TRBD2. This CDR3 has 15 amino acids. The trim removed 3 bases at V and 6 bases at J, leaving 2 bases unmatched. CDR1 is LNHDA, CDR2 SQIVND, per germline (reference sequence). The CDR3 nucleotides read TGTGCCAGTAGTATGCTAGCGGGAGGGGCCGGGGAGCTGTTTTTT. Its protein product is CASSMLAGGAGELFF.